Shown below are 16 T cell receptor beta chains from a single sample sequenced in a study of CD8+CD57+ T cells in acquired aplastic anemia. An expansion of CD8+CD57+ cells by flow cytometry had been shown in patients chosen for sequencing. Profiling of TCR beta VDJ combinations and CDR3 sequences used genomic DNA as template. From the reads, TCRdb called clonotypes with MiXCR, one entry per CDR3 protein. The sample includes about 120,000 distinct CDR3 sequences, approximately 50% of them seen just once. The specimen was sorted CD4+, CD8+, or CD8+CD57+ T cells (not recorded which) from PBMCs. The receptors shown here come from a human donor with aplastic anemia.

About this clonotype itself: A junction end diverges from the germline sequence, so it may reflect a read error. In nucleotides, the CDR3 is TGCAGCGTTGGGCAACAGGAGAGGGGCCACAATGAGCAGCTCTTC. This translates into CSVGQQERGHNEQLF. The chain joins TRBV29-1 to TRBJ2-1; D is possibly TRBD1 or TRBD2 (5 bases each). The germline CDR1 and CDR2 sequences are SQVTM and ANQGSEA. CDR3 size: 15 residues.

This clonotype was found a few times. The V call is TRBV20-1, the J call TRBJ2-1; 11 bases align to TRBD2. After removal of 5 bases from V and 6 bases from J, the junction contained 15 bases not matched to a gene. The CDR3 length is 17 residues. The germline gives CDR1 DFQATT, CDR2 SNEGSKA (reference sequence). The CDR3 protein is CSAVRIAGGRSINEQFF. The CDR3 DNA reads TGCAGTGCTGTACGAATAGCGGGGGGGCGATCTATCAATGAGCAGTTCTTC.

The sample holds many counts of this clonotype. CDR3 DNA sequence: TGTGCCAGTAGGGGGATACAGGGGAGTACTGAAGCTTTCTTT. This translates into CASRGIQGSTEAFF. The rearrangement joins TRBV19 to TRBJ1-1, with 7 bases that match TRBD1. Trimming removed 6 bases from V and 5 bases from J; junction bases left unmatched: 9. Germline assignment: CDR1 LNHDA and CDR2 SQIVND (reference sequence). The CDR3 length is 14 residues.

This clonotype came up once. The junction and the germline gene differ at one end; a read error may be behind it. CDR3 bases: TGTGCCATCCGTGAGTCGAGAGCGGAAAAAGAGACCCAGTACTTC. It yields the protein CAIRESRAEKETQYF. The genes are TRBV10-3 and TRBJ2-5; D is possibly TRBD2 (5 bases). This CDR3 is 15 amino acids long. Germline CDR1 and CDR2: ENHRY and SYGVKD.

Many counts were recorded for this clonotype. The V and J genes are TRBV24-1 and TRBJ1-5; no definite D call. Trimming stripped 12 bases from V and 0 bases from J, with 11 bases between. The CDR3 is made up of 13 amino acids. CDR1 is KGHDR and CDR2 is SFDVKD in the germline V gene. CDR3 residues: CASRADSNQPQHF. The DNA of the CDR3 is TGTGCCTCTCGGGCAGATAGCAATCAGCCCCAGCATTTT.

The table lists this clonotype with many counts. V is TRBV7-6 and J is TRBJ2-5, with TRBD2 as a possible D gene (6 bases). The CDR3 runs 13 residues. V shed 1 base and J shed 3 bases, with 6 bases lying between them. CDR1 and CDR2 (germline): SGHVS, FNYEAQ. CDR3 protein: CASSLGGEETQYF. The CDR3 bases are TGTGCCAGCAGCTTAGGGGGGGAAGAGACCCAGTACTTC.

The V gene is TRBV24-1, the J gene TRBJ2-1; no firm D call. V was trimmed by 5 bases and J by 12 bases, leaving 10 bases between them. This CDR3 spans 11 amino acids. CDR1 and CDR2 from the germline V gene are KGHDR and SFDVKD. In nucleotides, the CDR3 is TGTGCCACCAGTGCAATCGGCGGGCAGTTCTTC. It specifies CATSAIGGQFF.

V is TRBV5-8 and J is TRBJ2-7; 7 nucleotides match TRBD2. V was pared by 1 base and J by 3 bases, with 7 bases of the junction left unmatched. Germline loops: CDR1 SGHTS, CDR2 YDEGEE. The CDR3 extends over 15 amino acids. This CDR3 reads CASSLRGGSYYEQYF. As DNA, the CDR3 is TGTGCCAGCAGCTTGAGGGGAGGGAGTTACTACGAGCAGTACTTC.

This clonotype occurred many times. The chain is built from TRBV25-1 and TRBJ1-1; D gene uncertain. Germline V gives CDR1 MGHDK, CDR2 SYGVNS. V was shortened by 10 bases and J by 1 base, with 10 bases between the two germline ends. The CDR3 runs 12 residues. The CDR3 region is CATRPGNTEAFF. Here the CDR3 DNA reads TGTGCCACCAGACCTGGGAACACTGAAGCTTTCTTT.

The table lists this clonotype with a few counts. As DNA, the CDR3 is TGCAGTGCTAGAGATGGCCGGCAGGGAATGGGTGGCTACACCTTC. Its translation is CSARDGRQGMGGYTF. The genes are TRBV20-1 and TRBJ1-2; D is possibly TRBD1 (5 bases). This CDR3 comprises 15 residues. The V end lost 0 bases, the J end lost 7 bases, and 18 bases lay between the germline ends. Germline V gene sequence: CDR1 DFQATT, CDR2 SNEGSKA (reference sequence).

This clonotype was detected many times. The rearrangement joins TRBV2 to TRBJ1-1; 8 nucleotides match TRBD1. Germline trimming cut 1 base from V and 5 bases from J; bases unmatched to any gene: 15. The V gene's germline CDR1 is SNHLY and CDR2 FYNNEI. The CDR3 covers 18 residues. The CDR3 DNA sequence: TGTGCCAGCAGTGAAGGCTCGGGAAGGTGGACAGGGAGTACTGAAGCTTTCTTT. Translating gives CASSEGSGRWTGSTEAFF.

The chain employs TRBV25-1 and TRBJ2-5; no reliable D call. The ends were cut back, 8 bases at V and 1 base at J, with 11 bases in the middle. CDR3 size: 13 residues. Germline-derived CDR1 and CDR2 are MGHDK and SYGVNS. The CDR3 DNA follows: TGTGCCAGCCGTGCTAGAGGCCAAGAGACCCAGTACTTC. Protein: CASRARGQETQYF.

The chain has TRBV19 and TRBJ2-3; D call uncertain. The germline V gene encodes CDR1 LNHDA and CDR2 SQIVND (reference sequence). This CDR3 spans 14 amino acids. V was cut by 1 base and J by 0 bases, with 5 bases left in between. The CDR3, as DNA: TGTGCCAGTAGTATAGCGGACAGCACAGATACGCAGTATTTT. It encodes CASSIADSTDTQYF.

Here the CDR3 reads CASKGQGAYGYTF. The CDR3 nucleotides read TGTGCCAGTAAGGGCCAGGGGGCCTATGGCTACACCTTC. The V call is TRBV19, the J call TRBJ1-2, with 8 bases that match TRBD1. Germline V CDR1 and CDR2: LNHDA, SQIVND (reference sequence). With 7 bases clipped from V and 4 bases from J, the junction kept 5 bases outside the gene matches. The CDR3 runs 13 residues.

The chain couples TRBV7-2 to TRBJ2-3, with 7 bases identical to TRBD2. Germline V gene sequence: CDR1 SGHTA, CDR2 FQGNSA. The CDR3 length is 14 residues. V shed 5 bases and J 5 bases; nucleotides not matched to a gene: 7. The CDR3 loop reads CASSPLPGGDTQYF. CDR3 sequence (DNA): TGTGCCAGCAGCCCCCTCCCGGGGGGAGATACGCAGTATTTT.

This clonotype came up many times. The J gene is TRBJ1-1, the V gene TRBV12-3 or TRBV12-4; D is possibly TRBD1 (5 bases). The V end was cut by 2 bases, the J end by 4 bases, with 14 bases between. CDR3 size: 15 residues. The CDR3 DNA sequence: TGTGCCAGCAGTTTAATCGACAGCTGGGGCACTGAAGCTTTCTTT. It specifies CASSLIDSWGTEAFF.